This T cell receptor beta chain was captured in a study of CD8+ T cells in alopecia areata. Whole-study results and caveats: Unlike in mice, where it was clearer, TCR sharing across patients was less clear, possibly HLA-related. The study found higher clonality in lesional than normal scalp, especially in alopecia totalis/universalis.

RNA was extracted and reverse transcribed into cDNA as the sequencing template. Assay: immunoSEQ multiplex PCR; the TCRdb copy retains only in-frame clones and omits some. The sample lists 150,000 or so clones; over 45% were seen once. With respect to this clone: Antigen: not known.

Individuals with alopecia areata gave both lesional scalp punch biopsies and peripheral blood for collection. The sequence was collected from a human donor with alopecia areata. Sequencing used CD4+ T cells sorted from blood.

This chain's CDR3 is CSVVRTPRGGTQYF. The CDR3 nucleotides are TGCAGCGTTGTGAGAACGCCTCGAGGGGGGACCCAGTACTTC. This chain uses TRBV29-1 with TRBJ2-5; D possibly corresponds to TRBD1 (6 bases). V dropped 4 bases and J dropped 7 bases, with 19 bases sitting between them. Germline V gene data show CDR1 as SQVTM and CDR2 as ANQGSEA. This CDR3 has 14 amino acids. The full variable domain, rest sourced from reference TRBV29-1 and TRBJ2-5, is SAVISQKPSRDICQRGTSLTIQCQVDSQVTMMFWYRQQPGQSLTLIATANQGSEATYESGFVIDKFPISRPNLTFSTLTVSNMSPEDSSIYLCSVVRTPRGGTQYFGPGTRLLVL.